These T cell receptor beta chains were read from a single sample in a study of T cell responses to AZD1222 COVID-19 vaccine. Assay: immunoSEQ multiplex PCR; the TCRdb copy retains only in-frame clones and omits some. The profile shows over 150,000 clones, roughly nine tenths of them singletons. The input for sequencing was peripheral blood, taken on day 0 of MenACWY control vaccination. All receptors come from an adult in good health. Each CDR3 is given with its conserved first and last residue. A D gene is named only where the DNA matches it firmly. Where a row states a size, it is once, few, many or the class of an expanded clone; other rows omit it.

size	length	J	V	D	CDR3	DNA
.	16	TRBJ2-5	TRBV6-2/TRBV6-3	.	CASSPRASTLQETQYF	TGTGCCAGCAGTCCCCGAGCTAGCACATTACAAGAGACCCAGTACTTC
.	13	TRBJ2-1	TRBV7-7	.	CASSHGQYNEQFF	TGTGCCAGCAGCCATGGACAATACAATGAGCAGTTCTTC
.	13	TRBJ1-5	TRBV7-8	.	CASSLGVEGPQHF	TGTGCCAGCAGCTTAGGAGTTGAGGGACCCCAGCATTTT
once	13	TRBJ1-5	TRBV6-4	.	CASSQEGGQPQHF	TGTGCCAGCAGTCAAGAGGGGGGTCAGCCCCAGCATTTT
.	16	TRBJ2-2	TRBV18	.	CASSPRQDLNTGELFF	TGTGCCAGCTCACCTCGACAGGATCTGAACACCGGGGAGCTGTTTTTT
.	14	TRBJ1-4	TRBV2	.	CASRDSATNEKLFF	TGTGCCAGCAGAGACAGTGCAACTAATGAAAAACTGTTTTTT
.	13	TRBJ2-3	TRBV4-3	.	CASSEDSSDTQYF	TGCGCCAGCAGCGAGGACTCCTCAGATACGCAGTATTTT
.	14	TRBJ1-2	TRBV9	.	CASSGGGMNYGYTF	TGTGCCAGCAGCGGTGGGGGGATGAACTATGGCTACACCTTC
.	14	TRBJ2-1	TRBV3-1/TRBV3-2	.	CASSPGTSYNEQFF	TGTGCCAGCAGCCCAGGGACTTCGTACAATGAGCAGTTCTTC
.	17	TRBJ2-1	TRBV6-1	.	CASSGVRALSSYNEQFF	TGTGCCAGCAGTGGTGTTAGAGCCCTTAGCTCCTACAATGAGCAGTTCTTC
.	13	TRBJ1-3	TRBV20-1	.	CSASLVSGNTIYF	TGCAGTGCTAGTTTGGTGTCTGGAAACACCATATATTTT
medium-sized	16	TRBJ2-1	TRBV19	.	CASSIRTRSDGDEQFF	TGTGCCAGTAGTATTAGAACTCGGTCCGACGGGGATGAGCAGTTCTTC
.	13	TRBJ1-3	TRBV11-3	.	CASSLYPTGTIYF	TGTGCCAGCAGCTTATACCCAACCGGGACCATATATTTT
few	12	TRBJ2-3	TRBV7-9	TRBD1	CASSSTGSPSNF	TGTGCCAGCAGCTCGACAGGGTCCCCAAGTAATTTT
.	11	TRBJ1-4	TRBV20-1	.	CSARLREKLFF	TGCAGTGCTAGACTCCGTGAAAAACTGTTTTTT
.	10	TRBJ1-2	TRBV19	.	CATQMGGYTF	TGTGCCACTCAGATGGGGGGCTACACCTTC
.	14	TRBJ2-2	TRBV9	.	CASSPVTSDGELFF	TGTGCCAGCAGCCCCGTGACCTCTGACGGGGAGCTGTTTTTT
.	18	TRBJ2-3	TRBV2	TRBD2	CASSDSSLAGIYTDTQYF	TGTGCCAGCAGTGATTCTTCACTAGCGGGAATTTACACAGATACGCAGTATTTT
few	15	TRBJ2-2	TRBV7-9	.	CASSLAGRTTGELFF	TGTGCCAGCAGCTTAGCCGGACGGACCACCGGGGAGCTGTTTTTT
once	15	TRBJ1-3	TRBV7-8	.	CASSLSPPPGNTIYF	TGTGCCAGCAGCTTATCCCCCCCTCCTGGAAACACCATATATTTT
.	11	TRBJ1-4	TRBV28	.	CASTAGPKLFF	TGTGCCAGCACGGCGGGGCCCAAACTGTTTTTT
.	14	TRBJ2-7	TRBV18	.	CASSPQGLIYEQYF	TGTGCCAGCTCACCTCAGGGGTTAATCTACGAGCAGTACTTC
.	16	TRBJ1-2	TRBV7-2	TRBD1	CASSFPPTGTFDGYTF	TGTGCCAGCAGCTTCCCCCCGACAGGGACGTTCGATGGCTACACCTTC
few	13	TRBJ1-2	TRBV7-3	.	CASSLTNAHGYTF	TGTGCCAGCAGCTTAACAAACGCCCACGGCTACACCTTC
.	16	TRBJ2-3	TRBV7-6	.	CASSPAPGVGTDTQYF	TGTGCCAGCAGCCCAGCACCGGGAGTCGGCACAGATACGCAGTATTTT
.	14	TRBJ1-1	TRBV19	.	CASSITGMRTEAFF	TGTGCCAGTAGTATAACAGGGATGCGCACTGAAGCTTTCTTT
.	12	TRBJ1-1	TRBV25-1	.	CASSGPNTEAFF	TGTGCCAGCAGCGGACCGAACACTGAAGCTTTCTTT
.	12	TRBJ1-1	TRBV27	.	CASQPPGGEAFF	TGTGCCAGCCAACCCCCGGGGGGTGAAGCTTTCTTT
.	14	TRBJ1-2	TRBV7-3	TRBD1	CASSLGQGGYGYTF	TGTGCCAGCAGCTTAGGACAGGGCGGCTATGGCTACACCTTC
.	16	TRBJ1-4	TRBV28	TRBD1	CASSFKRGHTNEKLFF	TGTGCCAGCAGTTTTAAGAGGGGGCATACTAATGAAAAACTGTTTTTT
.	15	TRBJ1-5	TRBV7-8	TRBD1	CASSLEQGSNQPQHF	TGTGCCAGCAGCTTAGAACAGGGGTCTAATCAGCCCCAGCATTTT
.	15	TRBJ2-7	TRBV27	TRBD2	CASSLGTSGRAVQYF	TGTGCCAGCAGTTTAGGGACTAGCGGGAGGGCCGTGCAGTACTTC
.	15	TRBJ2-7	TRBV19	.	CASSIAAGRAYEQYF	TGTGCCAGTAGTATAGCGGCGGGAAGAGCCTACGAGCAGTACTTC
.	12	TRBJ1-1	TRBV6-2/TRBV6-3	.	CASSYPADEAFF	TGTGCCAGCAGTTATCCCGCTGATGAAGCTTTCTTT
.	13	TRBJ2-7	TRBV19	.	CASSIGHGYEQYF	TGTGCCAGTAGTATCGGCCACGGCTACGAGCAGTACTTC
.	17	TRBJ2-3	TRBV12-5	TRBD2	CASGLTSGRTLTDTQYF	TGTGCTAGTGGTTTGACTAGCGGGAGGACCCTCACAGATACGCAGTATTTT
.	18	TRBJ2-1	TRBV28	TRBD2	CASSSQGELLAGEVEQFF	TGTGCCAGCAGTTCCCAGGGGGAATTACTAGCGGGAGAGGTTGAGCAGTTCTTC
.	12	TRBJ2-1	TRBV5-1	.	CASSVPNNEQFF	TGCGCCAGCAGCGTTCCTAACAATGAGCAGTTCTTC
.	14	TRBJ2-1	TRBV25-1	.	CASSESSGRNEQFF	TGTGCCAGCAGTGAATCGTCAGGTCGAAATGAGCAGTTCTTC
.	16	TRBJ2-2	TRBV7-6	TRBD2	CASSLVGSGSAGELFF	TGTGCCAGCAGCTTAGTAGGTAGCGGGAGCGCCGGGGAGCTGTTTTTT
.	19	TRBJ2-4	TRBV7-2	TRBD2	CASSRGTSASTWGKNIQYF	TGTGCCAGCAGCAGAGGGACTAGCGCTTCAACTTGGGGCAAAAACATTCAGTACTTC
.	13	TRBJ1-1	TRBV12-3/TRBV12-4	.	CASSPVGGGSAFF	TGTGCCAGCAGCCCGGTGGGTGGGGGATCAGCTTTCTTT
.	11	TRBJ2-7	TRBV30	.	CAWSRNYEQYF	TGTGCCTGGAGTCGGAATTACGAGCAGTACTTC
.	15	TRBJ2-5	TRBV24-1	.	CATSERITGRETQYF	TGTGCCACCAGTGAAAGAATAACAGGGAGGGAGACCCAGTACTTC
.	13	TRBJ1-1	TRBV5-1	.	CASSFDRGTEAFF	TGCGCCAGCAGCTTTGATCGGGGCACTGAAGCTTTCTTT
.	16	TRBJ2-3	TRBV4-3	.	CASSQDLAGYTDTQYF	TGCGCCAGCAGCCAAGATTTGGCCGGTTACACAGATACGCAGTATTTT
.	13	TRBJ2-7	TRBV5-1	TRBD1	CASSPGQLYEQYF	TGCGCCAGCAGCCCGGGACAGCTCTACGAGCAGTACTTC
.	13	TRBJ2-2	TRBV24-1	.	CATARQNTGELFF	TGTGCCACAGCTCGACAGAACACCGGGGAGCTGTTTTTT
.	12	TRBJ1-5	TRBV28	.	CASRAPNQPQHF	TGTGCCAGCAGAGCCCCTAATCAGCCCCAGCATTTT
.	14	TRBJ2-1	TRBV5-1	.	CASSPVMRGYEQFF	TGCGCCAGCAGCCCGGTCATGAGGGGATATGAGCAGTTCTTC
once	14	TRBJ2-2	TRBV6-5	TRBD2	CASRTSGRAGELFF	TGTGCCAGCAGGACTAGCGGGAGAGCCGGGGAGCTGTTTTTT